This TCR beta chain came from a study of CXCR3-negative and CXCR3-positive naive CD8 T cells. About the study: For each library, about 1.5 +/- 0.3 million TRB reads were obtained, roughly 140 million in total.

About this clonotype: Its antigen is not known.

This CDR3 spans 17 amino acids. Study-level results: Relative to CXCR3-negative naive cells, CXCR3-positive naive cells had more hydrophobic TRB CDR3s.

5' RACE with UMI labels generated the TRB cDNA libraries. Following a re-call of the 5' RACE reads, TCRdb has one entry per CDR3 protein and lacks DNA. The table lists more than 50,000 distinct CDR3 sequences. The clonotype originates from a human donor in good health. Some clones in this sample may be carry-over from other donors' samples. The material sequenced was naive CXCR3- CD8+ T cells from blood. Subset defined: CD45RO-CCR7+CD27+CD95- naive CD8+ T cells lacking CXCR3 (TNR3-). The chain combines TRBV23-1 with TRBJ1-6. TRBV23-1 is noted as an ORF with a role that remains uncertain. The CDR3 here is CASSQSTGSSYNSPLHF.